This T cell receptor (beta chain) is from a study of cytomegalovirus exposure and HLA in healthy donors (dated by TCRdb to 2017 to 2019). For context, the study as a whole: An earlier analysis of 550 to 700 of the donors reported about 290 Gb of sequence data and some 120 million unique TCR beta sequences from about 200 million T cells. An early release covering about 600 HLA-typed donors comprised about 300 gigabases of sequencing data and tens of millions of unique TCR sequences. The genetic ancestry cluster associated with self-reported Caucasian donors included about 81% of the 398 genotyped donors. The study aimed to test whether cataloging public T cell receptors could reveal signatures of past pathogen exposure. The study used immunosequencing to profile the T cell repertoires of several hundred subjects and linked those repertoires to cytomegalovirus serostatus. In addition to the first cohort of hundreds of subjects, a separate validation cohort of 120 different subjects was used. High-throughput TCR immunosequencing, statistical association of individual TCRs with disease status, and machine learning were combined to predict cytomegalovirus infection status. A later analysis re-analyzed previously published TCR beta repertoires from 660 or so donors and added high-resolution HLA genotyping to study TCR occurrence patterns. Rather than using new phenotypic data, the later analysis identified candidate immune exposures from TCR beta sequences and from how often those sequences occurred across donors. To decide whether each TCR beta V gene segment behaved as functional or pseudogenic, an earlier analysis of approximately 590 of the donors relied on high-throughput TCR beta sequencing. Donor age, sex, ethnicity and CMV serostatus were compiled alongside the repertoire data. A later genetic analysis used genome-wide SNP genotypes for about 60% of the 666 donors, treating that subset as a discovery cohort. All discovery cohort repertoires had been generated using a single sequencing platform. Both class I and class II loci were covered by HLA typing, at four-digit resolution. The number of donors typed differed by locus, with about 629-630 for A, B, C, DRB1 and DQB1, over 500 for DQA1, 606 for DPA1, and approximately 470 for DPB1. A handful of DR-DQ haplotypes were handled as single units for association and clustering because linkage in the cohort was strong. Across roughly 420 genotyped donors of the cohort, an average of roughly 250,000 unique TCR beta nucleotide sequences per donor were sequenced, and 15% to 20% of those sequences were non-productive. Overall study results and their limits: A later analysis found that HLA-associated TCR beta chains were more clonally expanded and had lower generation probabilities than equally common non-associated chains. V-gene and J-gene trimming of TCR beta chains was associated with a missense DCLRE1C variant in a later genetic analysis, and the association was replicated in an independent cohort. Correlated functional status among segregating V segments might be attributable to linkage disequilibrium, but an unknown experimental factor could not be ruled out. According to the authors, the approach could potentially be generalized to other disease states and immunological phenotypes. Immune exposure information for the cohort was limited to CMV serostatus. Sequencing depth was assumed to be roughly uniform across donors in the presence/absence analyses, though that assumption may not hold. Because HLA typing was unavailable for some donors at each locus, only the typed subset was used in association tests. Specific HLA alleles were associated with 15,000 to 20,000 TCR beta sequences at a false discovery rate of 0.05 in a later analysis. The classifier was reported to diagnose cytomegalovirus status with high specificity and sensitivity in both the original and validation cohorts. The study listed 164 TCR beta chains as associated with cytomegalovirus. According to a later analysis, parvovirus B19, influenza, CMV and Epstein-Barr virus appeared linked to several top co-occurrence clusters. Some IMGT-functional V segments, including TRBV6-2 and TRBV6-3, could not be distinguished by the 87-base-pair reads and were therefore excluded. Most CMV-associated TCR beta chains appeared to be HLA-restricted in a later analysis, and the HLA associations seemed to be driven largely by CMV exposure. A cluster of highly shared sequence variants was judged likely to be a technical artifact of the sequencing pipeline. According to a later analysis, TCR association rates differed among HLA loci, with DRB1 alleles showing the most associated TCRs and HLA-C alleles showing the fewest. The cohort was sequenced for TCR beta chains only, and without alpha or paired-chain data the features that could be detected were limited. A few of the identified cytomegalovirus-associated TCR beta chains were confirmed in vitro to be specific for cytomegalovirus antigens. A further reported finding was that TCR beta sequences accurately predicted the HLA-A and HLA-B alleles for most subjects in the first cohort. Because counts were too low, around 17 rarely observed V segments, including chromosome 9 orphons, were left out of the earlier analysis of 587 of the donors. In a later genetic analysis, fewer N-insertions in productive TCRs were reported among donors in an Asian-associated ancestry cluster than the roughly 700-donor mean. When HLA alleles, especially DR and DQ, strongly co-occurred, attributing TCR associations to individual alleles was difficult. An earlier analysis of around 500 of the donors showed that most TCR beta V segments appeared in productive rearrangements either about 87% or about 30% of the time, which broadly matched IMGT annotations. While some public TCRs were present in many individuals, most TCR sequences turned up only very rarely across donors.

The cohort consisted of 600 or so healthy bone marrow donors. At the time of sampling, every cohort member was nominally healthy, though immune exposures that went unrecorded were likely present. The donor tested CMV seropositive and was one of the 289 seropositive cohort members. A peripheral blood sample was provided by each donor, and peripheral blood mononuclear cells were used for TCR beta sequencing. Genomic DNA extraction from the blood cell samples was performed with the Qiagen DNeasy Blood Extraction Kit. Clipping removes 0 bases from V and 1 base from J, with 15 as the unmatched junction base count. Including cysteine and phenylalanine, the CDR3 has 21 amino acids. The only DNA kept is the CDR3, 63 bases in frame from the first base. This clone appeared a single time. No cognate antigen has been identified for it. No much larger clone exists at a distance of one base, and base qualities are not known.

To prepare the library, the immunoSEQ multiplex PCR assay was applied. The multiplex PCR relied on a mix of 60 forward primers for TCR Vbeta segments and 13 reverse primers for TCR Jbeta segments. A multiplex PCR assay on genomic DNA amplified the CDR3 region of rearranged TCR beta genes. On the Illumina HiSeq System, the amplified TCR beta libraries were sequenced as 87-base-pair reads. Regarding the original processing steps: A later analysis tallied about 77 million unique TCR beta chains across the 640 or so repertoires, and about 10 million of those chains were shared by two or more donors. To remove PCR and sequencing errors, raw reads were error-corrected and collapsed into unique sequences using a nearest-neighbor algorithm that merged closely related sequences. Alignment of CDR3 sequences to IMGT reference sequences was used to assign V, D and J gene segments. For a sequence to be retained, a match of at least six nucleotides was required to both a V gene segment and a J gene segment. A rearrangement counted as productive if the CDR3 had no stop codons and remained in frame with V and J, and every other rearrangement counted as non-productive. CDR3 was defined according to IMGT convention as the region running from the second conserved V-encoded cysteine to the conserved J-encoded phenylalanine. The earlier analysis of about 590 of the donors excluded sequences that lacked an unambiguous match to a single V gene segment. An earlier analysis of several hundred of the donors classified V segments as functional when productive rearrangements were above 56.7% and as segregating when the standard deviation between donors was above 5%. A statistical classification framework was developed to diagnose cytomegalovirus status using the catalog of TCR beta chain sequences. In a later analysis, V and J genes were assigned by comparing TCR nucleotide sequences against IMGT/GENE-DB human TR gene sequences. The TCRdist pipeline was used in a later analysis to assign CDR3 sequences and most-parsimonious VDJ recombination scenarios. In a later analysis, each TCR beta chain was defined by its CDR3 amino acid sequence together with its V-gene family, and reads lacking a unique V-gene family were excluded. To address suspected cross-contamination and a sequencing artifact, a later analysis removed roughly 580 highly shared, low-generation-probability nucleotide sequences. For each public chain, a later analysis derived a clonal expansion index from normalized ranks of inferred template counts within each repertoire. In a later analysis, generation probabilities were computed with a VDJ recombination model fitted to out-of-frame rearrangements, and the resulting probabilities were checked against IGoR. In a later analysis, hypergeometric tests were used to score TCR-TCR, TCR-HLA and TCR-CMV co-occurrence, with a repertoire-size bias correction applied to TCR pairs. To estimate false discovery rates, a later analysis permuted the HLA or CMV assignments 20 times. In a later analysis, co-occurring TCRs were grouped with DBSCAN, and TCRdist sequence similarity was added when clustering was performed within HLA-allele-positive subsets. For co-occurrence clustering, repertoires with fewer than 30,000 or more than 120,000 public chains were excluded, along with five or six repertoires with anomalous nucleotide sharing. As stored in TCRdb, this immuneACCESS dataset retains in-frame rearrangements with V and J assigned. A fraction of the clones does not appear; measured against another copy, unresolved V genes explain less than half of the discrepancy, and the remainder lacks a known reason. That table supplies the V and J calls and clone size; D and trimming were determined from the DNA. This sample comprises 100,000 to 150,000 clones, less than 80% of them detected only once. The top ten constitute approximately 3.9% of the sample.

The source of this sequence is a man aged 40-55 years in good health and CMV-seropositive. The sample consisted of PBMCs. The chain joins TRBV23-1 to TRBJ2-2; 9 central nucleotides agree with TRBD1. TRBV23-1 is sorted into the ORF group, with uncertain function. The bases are TGCGCCAGCAGTCAATCGCGGACAGGGGCTCCCAAGCCCCAGAACACCGGGGAGCTGTTTTTT. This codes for CASSQSRTGAPKPQNTGELFF.